This T cell receptor beta chain was observed in a study of identical twins. TCRdb analysed the 5' RACE reads with MiXCR anew, one entry per CDR3 protein. This sample has 1,800,000 or so distinct CDR3 sequences, with 25% to 35% found just once. V was trimmed by 0 bases and J by 2 bases, leaving 9 bases between them. CDR1 and CDR2 from the germline V gene are DFQATT and SNEGSKA (reference sequence). The CDR3 spans 14 residues. The V and J genes are TRBV20-1 and TRBJ2-3; D unresolved. Sequenced input: cord blood. This TCR derives from a newborn girl in good health. The CDR3 DNA sequence: TGCAGTGCTAGAGAAGACTCCCCCACAGATACGCAGTATTTT. Amino acids: CSAREDSPTDTQYF.